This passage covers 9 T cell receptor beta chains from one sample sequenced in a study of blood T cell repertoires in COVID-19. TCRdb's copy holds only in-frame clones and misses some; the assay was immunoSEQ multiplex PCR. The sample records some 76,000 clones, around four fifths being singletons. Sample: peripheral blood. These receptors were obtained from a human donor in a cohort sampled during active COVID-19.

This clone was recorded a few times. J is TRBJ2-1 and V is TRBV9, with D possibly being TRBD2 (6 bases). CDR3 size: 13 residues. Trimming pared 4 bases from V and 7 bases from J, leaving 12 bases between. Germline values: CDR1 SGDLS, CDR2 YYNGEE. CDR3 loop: CASSPGTPNEQFF. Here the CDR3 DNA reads TGTGCCAGCAGCCCCGGGACTCCTAATGAGCAGTTCTTC.

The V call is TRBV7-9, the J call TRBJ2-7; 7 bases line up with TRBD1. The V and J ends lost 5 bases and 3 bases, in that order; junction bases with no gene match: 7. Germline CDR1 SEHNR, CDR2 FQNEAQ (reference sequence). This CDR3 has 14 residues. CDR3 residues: CASSETGANYEQYF. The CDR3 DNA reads TGTGCCAGCAGCGAAACAGGGGCGAACTACGAGCAGTACTTC.

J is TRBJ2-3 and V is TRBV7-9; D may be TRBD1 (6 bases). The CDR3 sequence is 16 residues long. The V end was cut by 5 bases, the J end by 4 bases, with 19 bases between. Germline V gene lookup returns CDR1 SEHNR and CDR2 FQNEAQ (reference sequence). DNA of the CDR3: TGTGCCAGCAGCACATGGGACACCTCTAGGGCAGATACGCAGTATTTT. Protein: CASSTWDTSRADTQYF.

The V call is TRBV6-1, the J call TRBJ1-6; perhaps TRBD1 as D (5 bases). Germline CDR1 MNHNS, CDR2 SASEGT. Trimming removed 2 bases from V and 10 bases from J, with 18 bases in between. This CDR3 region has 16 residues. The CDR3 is CASSEFPSGFKSPLHF. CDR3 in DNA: TGTGCCAGCAGTGAATTCCCGTCAGGGTTTAAGTCACCCCTCCACTTT.

CDR3 region: CASSSGLAGQETQYF. In nucleotides, the CDR3 is TGTGCCAGCTCATCCGGACTAGCGGGTCAAGAGACCCAGTACTTC. This chain connects TRBV18 to TRBJ2-5; 11 bases are a match to TRBD2. Per the germline V gene, CDR1 is KGHSH and CDR2 is LQKENI. The CDR3 is 15 amino acids. Unmatched junction bases numbered 4, after V lost 5 bases and J lost 2 bases.

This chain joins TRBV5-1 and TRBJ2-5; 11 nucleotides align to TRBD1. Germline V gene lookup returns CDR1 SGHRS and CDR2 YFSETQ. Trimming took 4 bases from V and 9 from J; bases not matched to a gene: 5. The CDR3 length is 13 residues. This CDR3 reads CASSTGQGESQYF. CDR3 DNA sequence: TGCGCCAGCAGCACGGGACAGGGGGAGTCCCAGTACTTC.

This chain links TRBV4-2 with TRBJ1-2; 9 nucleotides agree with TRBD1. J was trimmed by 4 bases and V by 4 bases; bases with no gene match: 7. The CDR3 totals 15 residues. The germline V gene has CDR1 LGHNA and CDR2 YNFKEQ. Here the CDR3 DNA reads TGTGCCAGCAGCCCGTGGGACAGGGAATCCTATGGCTACACCTTC. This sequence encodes CASSPWDRESYGYTF.

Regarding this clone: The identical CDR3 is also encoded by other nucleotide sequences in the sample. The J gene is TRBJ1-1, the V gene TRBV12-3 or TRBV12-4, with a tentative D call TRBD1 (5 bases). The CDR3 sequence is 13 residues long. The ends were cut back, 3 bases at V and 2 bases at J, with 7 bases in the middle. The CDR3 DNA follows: TGTGCCAGCAGTTTCGGGGGTAACACTGAAGCTTTCTTT. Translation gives CASSFGGNTEAFF.

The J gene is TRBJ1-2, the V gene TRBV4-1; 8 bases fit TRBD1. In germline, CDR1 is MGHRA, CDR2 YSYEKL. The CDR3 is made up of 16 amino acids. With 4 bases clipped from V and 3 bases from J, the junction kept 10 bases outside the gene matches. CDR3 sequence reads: CASSPIQGERYYGYTF. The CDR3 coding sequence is TGCGCCAGCAGCCCAATACAGGGGGAACGCTACTATGGCTACACCTTC.